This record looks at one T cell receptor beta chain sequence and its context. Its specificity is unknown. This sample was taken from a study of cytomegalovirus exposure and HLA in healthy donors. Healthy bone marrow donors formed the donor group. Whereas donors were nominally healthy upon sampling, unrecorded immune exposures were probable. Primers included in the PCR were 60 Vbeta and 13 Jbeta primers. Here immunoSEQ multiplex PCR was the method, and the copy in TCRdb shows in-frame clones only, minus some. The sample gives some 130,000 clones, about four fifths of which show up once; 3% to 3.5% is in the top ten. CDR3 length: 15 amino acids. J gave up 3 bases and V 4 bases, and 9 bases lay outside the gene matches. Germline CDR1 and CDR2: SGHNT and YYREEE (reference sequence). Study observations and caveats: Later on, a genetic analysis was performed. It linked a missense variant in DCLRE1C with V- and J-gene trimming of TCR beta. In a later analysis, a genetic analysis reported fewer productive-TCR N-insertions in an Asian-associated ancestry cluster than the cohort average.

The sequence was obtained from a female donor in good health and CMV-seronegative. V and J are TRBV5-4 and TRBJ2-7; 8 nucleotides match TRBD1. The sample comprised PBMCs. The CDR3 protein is CASSLDRQGFYEQYF. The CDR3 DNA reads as TGTGCCAGCAGCCTGGATAGACAGGGGTTCTACGAGCAGTACTTC.